This T cell receptor (beta chain) was captured by sequencing in a study of blood T cell repertoires in COVID-19. Study context: Sources were T cells, B-cell-depleted T cells, or PBMCs; the material itself was cDNA or gDNA.

This CDR3 region has 14 residues. Germline lookup yields CDR1 SGHDN and CDR2 FVKESK. V dropped 6 bases and J dropped 4; count of bases not matched to a gene: 8. The table came from immunoSEQ multiplex PCR; TCRdb's copy has only in-frame clones and leaves some out. Among 200,000 to 300,000 clones, about nine tenths were seen once, and the ten largest hold about 2.5%. The receptor's source is a person aged 18 to 30 with COVID-19, enrolled during active disease. Material for sequencing was peripheral blood. The chain couples TRBV14 to TRBJ1-1; 7 bases line up with TRBD1. The CDR3 region is CASRPLTGPTEAFF. The DNA of the CDR3 is TGTGCCAGCAGACCATTGACAGGGCCCACTGAAGCTTTCTTT.